Included here is one T cell receptor beta chain sequence, with context. Its antigen is not identified. This specimen belongs to a study of long-term antiretroviral therapy in people with HIV. The CDR3 is made up of 18 amino acids. Losses at the gene ends were 0 bases for V and 1 base for J; bases not matched to a gene: 4. The germline CDR1 and CDR2 sequences are SGHRS and YFSETQ. Runs used v3.0 of the immunoSEQ assay and were done at survey level. Profiling relied on immunoSEQ multiplex PCR, and the TCRdb table lists in-frame clones only, not all of them. The data hold about 20,000 clones, with about 86% observed a single time. Study-wide results and caveats: Narrower CDR3 length ranges marked HIV repertoires relative to controls. Blood in the study was drawn between the mid-2000s and the late 2010s, possibly under older ART regimens, which may be less effective than current ones. Clones that expanded before ART (that is, prior to treatment) dominated the repertoire at all time points.

The starting material was unsorted PBMCs, obtained 1.3 years after starting antiretroviral therapy. The receptor was derived from a man between 60 and 70 years old with HIV. This chain links TRBV5-1 with TRBJ2-3; 14 bases agree with TRBD2. The CDR3 DNA sequence: TGCGCCAGCAGCTTGGGACTAGCGGGAGGGGACGGCACAGATACGCAGTATTTT. This encodes CASSLGLAGGDGTDTQYF.